The 10 T cell receptor beta chains in this list originate from one sample, sequenced in a study of cytomegalovirus exposure and HLA in healthy donors. 13 Jbeta primers and 60 Vbeta primers were used for the PCR. TCRdb's copy holds only in-frame clones and misses some; the assay was immunoSEQ multiplex PCR. Counted here are some 140,000 clones, approximately 80% occurring once; the ten biggest clones make up roughly 1.2%. Sequencing was performed on PBMCs. The receptors derive from a male donor in good health and CMV-seropositive.

The chain recombines TRBV6-5 with TRBJ1-2; possibly TRBD1 for D (6 bases). V was cut by 4 bases and J by 5 bases, with 14 bases left in between. The length of the CDR3 is 14 residues. Per the germline V gene, CDR1 is MNHEY and CDR2 is SVGAGI. CDR3 sequence reads: CASSWLGGRYGYTF. The CDR3 DNA follows: TGTGCCAGCAGTTGGCTAGGGGGTAGATATGGCTACACCTTC.

The J gene is TRBJ2-5, the V gene TRBV7-2, with D perhaps TRBD2 (5 bases). The CDR3 loop spans 14 amino acids. V was clipped by 2 bases and J by 6 bases, with 13 bases between them. The germline gives CDR1 SGHTA, CDR2 FQGNSA. CDR3 in amino acids: CASSLKEKRKTQYF. CDR3 nucleotides: TGTGCCAGCAGCTTAAAGGAGAAGCGGAAGACCCAGTACTTC.

V gene TRBV9 combines with J gene TRBJ2-7, with 9 bases matching TRBD2. CDR3 length equals 15 residues. Germline assignment: CDR1 SGDLS and CDR2 YYNGEE. The trim removed 5 bases at V and 7 bases at J, leaving 13 bases unmatched. CDR3 sequence (DNA): TGTGCCAGCAGTGACACTCCGGGACTAGCTGGGGAGCAGTACTTC. Amino acid sequence: CASSDTPGLAGEQYF.

This rearrangement joins TRBV6-6 to TRBJ1-5; 10 bases align to TRBD1. The CDR3 loop spans 14 amino acids. CDR1 and CDR2 (germline): MNHNY, SVGAGI (reference sequence). The V and J ends lost 5 bases and 7 bases, in that order; junction bases with no gene match: 5. The CDR3 coding sequence is TGTGCCAGCAGTACCGGACAGGGGGTCCAGCCCCAGCATTTT. Translating gives CASSTGQGVQPQHF.

The chain joins TRBV6-5 to TRBJ2-1, with 12 bases that match TRBD2. Germline CDR1 is MNHEY and CDR2 is SVGAGI. V lost 5 bases and J lost 5; bases outside the gene matches: 4. The CDR3 loop spans 15 amino acids. CDR3 sequence: CASSPLAGGNNEQFF. The CDR3 bases are TGTGCCAGCAGTCCACTAGCGGGGGGTAACAATGAGCAGTTCTTC.

The CDR3 DNA reads as TGCAGCGTTGCCTGGTGGCAGTTTGTGGAGACCCAGTACTTC. It translates to CSVAWWQFVETQYF. The V gene is TRBV29-1, the J gene TRBJ2-5; no definite D call. Trimming removed 4 bases from V and 5 bases from J, with 17 bases in between. The CDR3 runs 14 residues. Germline V gene sequence: CDR1 SQVTM, CDR2 ANQGSEA.

The chain uses TRBV7-8 and TRBJ1-2; tentatively, D is TRBD1 (5 bases). The CDR3 loop spans 16 amino acids. Germline assignment: CDR1 SGHVS and CDR2 FQNEAQ. The germline V and J ends were trimmed by 2 bases and 3 bases, with 16 bases remaining between them. The CDR3 spells CASSLSDPGGYYGYTF. CDR3 coding DNA: TGTGCCAGCAGCTTATCGGATCCCGGGGGTTACTATGGCTACACCTTC.

The gene calls are TRBV7-8 and TRBJ1-2, with D maybe TRBD1 (6 bases). V lost 1 base to trimming and J lost 6 bases, with 9 bases between them. Germline values: CDR1 SGHVS, CDR2 FQNEAQ. This CDR3 contains 13 residues. The chain's CDR3 is CASSLDRDDGYTF. DNA of the CDR3: TGTGCCAGCAGCTTAGACAGGGATGATGGCTACACCTTC. Drawing the rest from reference TRBV7-8 and TRBJ1-2, the complete variable domain is GAGVSQSPRYKVAKRGQDVALRCDPISGHVSLFWYQQALGQGPEFLTYFQNEAQLDKSGLPSDRFFAERPEGSVSTLKIQRTQQEDSAVYLCASSLDRDDGYTFGSGTRLTVV.

This chain joins TRBV5-6 and TRBJ1-1, with D hard to call. CDR1 and CDR2 (germline): SGHDT, YYEEEE. Trimming left V 0 bases short and J 5 bases short, with 14 bases between. The CDR3 loop spans 15 amino acids. CDR3 sequence reads: CASSLVSTPGTEAFF. In DNA, the CDR3 is TGTGCCAGCAGCTTGGTTTCCACGCCGGGGACTGAAGCTTTCTTT.

A few counts support this clone. The chain combines TRBV5-1 with TRBJ1-1; D is perhaps TRBD1 (5 bases). V gave up 0 bases and J gave up 3 bases, with 18 bases separating them. CDR1 is SGHRS, CDR2 YFSETQ, per germline. The CDR3 has 17 amino acids. In nucleotides, the CDR3 is TGCGCCAGCAGCTTGGGGCCGGCGGGGCCCATGGACACTGAAGCTTTCTTT. It translates to CASSLGPAGPMDTEAFF.